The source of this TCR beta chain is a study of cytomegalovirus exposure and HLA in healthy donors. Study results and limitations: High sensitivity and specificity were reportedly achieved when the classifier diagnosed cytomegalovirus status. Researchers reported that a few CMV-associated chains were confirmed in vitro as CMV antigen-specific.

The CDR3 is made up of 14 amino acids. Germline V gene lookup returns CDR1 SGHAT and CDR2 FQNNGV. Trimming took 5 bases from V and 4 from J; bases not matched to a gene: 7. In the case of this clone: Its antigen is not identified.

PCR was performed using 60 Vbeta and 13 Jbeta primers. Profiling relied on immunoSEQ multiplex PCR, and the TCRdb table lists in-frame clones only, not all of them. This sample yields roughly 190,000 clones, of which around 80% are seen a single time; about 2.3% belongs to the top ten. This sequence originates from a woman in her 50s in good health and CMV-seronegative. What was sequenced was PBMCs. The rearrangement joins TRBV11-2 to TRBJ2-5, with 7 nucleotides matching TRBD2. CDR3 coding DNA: TGTGCCAGCAGCGCCGGGAGGTTTGGAGAGACCCAGTACTTC. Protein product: CASSAGRFGETQYF.